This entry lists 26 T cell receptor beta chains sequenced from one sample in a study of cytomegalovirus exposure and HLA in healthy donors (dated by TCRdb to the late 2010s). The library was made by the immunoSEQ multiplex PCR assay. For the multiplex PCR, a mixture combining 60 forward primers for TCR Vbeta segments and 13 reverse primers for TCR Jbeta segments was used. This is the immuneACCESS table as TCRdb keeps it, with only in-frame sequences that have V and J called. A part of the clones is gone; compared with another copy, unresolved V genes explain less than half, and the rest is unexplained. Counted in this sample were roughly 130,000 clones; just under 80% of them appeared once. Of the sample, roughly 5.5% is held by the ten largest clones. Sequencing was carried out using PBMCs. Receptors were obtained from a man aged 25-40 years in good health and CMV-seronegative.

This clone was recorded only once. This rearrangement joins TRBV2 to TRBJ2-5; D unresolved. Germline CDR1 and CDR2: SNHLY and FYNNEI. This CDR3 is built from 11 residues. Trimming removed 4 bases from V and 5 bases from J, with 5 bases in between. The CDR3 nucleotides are TGTGCCAGCAGTGTCCATGAGACCCAGTACTTC. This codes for CASSVHETQYF.

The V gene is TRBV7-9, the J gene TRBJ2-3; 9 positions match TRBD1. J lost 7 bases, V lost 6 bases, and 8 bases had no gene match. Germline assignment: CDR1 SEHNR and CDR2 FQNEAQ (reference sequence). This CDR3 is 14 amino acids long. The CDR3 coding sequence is TGTGCCAGCAGTTCCACAGGGGGCCCAAATACGCAGTATTTT. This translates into CASSSTGGPNTQYF.

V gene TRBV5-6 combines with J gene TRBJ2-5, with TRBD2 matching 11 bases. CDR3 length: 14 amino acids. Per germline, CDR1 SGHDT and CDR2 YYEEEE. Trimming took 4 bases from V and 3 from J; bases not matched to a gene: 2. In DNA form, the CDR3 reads TGTGCCAGCAGCCCGGGACTAGCGGAAGAGACCCAGTACTTC. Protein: CASSPGLAEETQYF.

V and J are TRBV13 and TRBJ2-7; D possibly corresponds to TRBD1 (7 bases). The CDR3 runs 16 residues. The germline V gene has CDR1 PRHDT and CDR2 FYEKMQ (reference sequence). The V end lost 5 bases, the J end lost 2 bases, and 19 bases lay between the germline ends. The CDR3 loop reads CASSQNRGLKTYEQYF. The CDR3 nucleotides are TGTGCCAGCAGCCAGAACAGGGGACTCAAAACCTACGAGCAGTACTTC.

The CDR3: CASSLESASVNEQYF. CDR3 bases: TGTGCCAGCAGTTTGGAATCCGCTAGTGTCAACGAGCAGTACTTC. The J gene is TRBJ2-7, the V gene TRBV28; D ambiguous. CDR3 length equals 15 residues. Per germline, CDR1 MDHEN and CDR2 SYDVKM. Trimming removed 3 bases from V and 5 bases from J, with 17 bases in between.

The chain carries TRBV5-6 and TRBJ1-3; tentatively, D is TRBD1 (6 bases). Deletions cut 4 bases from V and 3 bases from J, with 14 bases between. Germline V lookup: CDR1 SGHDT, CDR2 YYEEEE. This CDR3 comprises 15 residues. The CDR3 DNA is TGTGCCAGCAGCGCATCGGGGGGCAGTGGAAACACCATATATTTT. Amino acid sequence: CASSASGGSGNTIYF.

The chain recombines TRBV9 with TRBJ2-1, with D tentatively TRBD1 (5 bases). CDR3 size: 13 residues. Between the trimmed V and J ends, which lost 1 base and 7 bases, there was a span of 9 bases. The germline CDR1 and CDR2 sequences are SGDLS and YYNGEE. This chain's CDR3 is CASSVSTANEQFF. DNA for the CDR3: TGTGCCAGCAGCGTATCGACAGCTAATGAGCAGTTCTTC.

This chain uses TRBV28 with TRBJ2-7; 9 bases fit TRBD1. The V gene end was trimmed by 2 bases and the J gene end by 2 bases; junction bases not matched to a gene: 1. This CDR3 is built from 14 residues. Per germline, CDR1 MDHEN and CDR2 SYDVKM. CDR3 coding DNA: TGTGCCAGCAGTTTAGGACAGGGGCCCTACGAGCAGTACTTC. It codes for CASSLGQGPYEQYF.

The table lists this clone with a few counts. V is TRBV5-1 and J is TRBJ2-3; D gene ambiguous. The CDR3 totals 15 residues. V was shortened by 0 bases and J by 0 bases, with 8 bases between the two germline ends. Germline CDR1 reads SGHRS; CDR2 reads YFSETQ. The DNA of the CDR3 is TGCGCCAGCAGCTTGGCGGGTCCTAGCACAGATACGCAGTATTTT. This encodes CASSLAGPSTDTQYF.

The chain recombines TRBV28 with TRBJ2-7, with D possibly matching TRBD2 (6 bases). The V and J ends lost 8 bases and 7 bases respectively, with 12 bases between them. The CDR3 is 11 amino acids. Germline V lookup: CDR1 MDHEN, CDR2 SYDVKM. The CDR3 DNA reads TGTGCCAGCTGGAGGGCCGGGGAGCAGTACTTC. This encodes CASWRAGEQYF.

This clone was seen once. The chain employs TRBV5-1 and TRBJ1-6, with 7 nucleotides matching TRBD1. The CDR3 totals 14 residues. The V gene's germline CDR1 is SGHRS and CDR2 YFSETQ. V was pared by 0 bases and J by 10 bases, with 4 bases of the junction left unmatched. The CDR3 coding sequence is TGCGCCAGCAGCTTGGGACAGGGCGGATCACCCCTCCACTTT. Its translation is CASSLGQGGSPLHF.

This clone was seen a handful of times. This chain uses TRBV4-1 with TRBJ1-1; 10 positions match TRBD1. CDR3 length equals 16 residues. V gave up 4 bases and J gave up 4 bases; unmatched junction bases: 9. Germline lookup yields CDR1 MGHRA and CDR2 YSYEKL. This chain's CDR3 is CASSPHDRGRVTEAFF. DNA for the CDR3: TGCGCCAGCAGCCCACATGACAGGGGGCGGGTCACTGAAGCTTTCTTT.

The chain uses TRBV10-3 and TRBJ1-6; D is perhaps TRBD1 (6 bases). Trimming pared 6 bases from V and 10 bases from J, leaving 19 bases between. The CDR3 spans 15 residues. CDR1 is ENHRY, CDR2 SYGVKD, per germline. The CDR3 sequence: CAIRKEDRAGSPLHF. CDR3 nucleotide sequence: TGTGCCATCAGGAAAGAGGACAGAGCCGGATCACCCCTCCACTTT.

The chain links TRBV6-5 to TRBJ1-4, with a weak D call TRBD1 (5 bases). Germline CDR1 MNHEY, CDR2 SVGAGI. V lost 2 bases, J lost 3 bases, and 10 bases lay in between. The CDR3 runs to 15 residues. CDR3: CASSYAGTANEKLFF. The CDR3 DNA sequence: TGTGCCAGCAGTTACGCGGGGACGGCTAATGAAAAACTGTTTTTT.

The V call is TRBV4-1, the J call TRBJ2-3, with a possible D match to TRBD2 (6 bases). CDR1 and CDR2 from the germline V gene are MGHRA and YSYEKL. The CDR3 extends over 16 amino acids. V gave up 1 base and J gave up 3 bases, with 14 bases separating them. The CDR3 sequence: CASSQGGWGRTDTQYF. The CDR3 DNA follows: TGCGCCAGCAGCCAAGGGGGATGGGGGAGGACAGATACGCAGTATTTT.

The CDR3 DNA reads TGCGCCAGCAGCTTGACTAGCGGGAGTGGTGATGAGCAGTTCTTC. It encodes CASSLTSGSGDEQFF. The genes are TRBV4-1 and TRBJ2-1; 12 positions agree with TRBD2. Germline V lookup: CDR1 MGHRA, CDR2 YSYEKL. The CDR3 is made up of 15 amino acids. With 5 bases clipped from V and 8 bases from J, the junction kept 7 bases outside the gene matches.

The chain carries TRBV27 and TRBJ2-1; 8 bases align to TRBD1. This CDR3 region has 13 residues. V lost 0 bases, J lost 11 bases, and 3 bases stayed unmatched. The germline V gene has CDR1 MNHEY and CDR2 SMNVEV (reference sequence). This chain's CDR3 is CASSLSQGAKQFF. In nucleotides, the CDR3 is TGTGCCAGCAGTTTATCTCAGGGGGCGAAGCAGTTCTTC.

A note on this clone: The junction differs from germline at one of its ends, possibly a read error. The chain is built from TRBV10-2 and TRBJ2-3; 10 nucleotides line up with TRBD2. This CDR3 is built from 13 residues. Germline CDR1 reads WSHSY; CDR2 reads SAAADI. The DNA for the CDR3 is TGCGCCAGCGCTAGCGGGAGAACAGATACACAGTATTTT. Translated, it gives CASASGRTDTQYF.

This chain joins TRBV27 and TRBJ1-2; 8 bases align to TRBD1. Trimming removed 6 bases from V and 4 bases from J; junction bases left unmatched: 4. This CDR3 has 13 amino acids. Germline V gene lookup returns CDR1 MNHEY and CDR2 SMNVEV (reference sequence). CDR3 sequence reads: CASSPGTGYGYTF. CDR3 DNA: TGTGCCAGCAGCCCGGGGACAGGCTATGGCTACACCTTC.

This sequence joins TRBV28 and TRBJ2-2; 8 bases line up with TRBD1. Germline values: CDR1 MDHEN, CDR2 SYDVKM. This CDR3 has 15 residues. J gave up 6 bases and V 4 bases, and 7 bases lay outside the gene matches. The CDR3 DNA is TGTGCCAGCAGTTGGGGCGGACAGGGTGCCGGGGAGCTGTTTTTT. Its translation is CASSWGGQGAGELFF.

As DNA, the CDR3 is TGTGCCAGCAGCGGAACAAACAGGGAGGGTCTTGAAAAACTGTTTTTT. Protein sequence: CASSGTNREGLEKLFF. The V call is TRBV9, the J call TRBJ1-4; D possibly corresponds to TRBD1 (6 bases). Germline CDR1 reads SGDLS; CDR2 reads YYNGEE. CDR3 length: 16 amino acids. Trimming removed 3 bases from V and 7 bases from J, with 19 bases in between.

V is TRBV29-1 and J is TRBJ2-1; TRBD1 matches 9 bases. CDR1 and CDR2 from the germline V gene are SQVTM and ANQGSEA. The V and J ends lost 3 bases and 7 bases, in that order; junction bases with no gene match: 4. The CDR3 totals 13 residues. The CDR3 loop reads CSVDGTGINEQFF. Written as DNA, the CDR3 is TGCAGCGTTGATGGGACAGGGATTAATGAGCAGTTCTTC.

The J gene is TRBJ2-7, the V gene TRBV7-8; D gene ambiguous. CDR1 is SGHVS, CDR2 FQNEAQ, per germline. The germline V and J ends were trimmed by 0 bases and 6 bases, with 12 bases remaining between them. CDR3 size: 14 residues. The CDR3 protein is CASSLAIRALEQYF. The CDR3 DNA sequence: TGTGCCAGCAGCTTAGCGATAAGAGCGCTCGAGCAGTACTTC.

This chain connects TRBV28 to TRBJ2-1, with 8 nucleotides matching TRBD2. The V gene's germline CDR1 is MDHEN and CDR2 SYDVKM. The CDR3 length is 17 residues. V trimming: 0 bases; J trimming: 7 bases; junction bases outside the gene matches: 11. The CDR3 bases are TGTGCCAGCAGTTTATGGGGCGGGAGGACGTTTTTGAATGAGCAGTTCTTC. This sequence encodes CASSLWGGRTFLNEQFF. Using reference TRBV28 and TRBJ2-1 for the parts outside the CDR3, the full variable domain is DVKVTQSSRYLVKRTGEKVFLECVQDMDHENMFWYRQDPGLGLRLIYFSYDVKMKEKGDIPEGYSVSREKKERFSLILESASTNQTSMYLCASSLWGGRTFLNEQFFGPGTRLTVL.

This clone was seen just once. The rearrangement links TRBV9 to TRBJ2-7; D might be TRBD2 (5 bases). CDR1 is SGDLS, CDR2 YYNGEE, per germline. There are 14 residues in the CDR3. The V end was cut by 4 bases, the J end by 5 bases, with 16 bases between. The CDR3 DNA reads TGTGCCAGCAGCCCGTCGGGGAGTCTCGACGAGCAGTACTTC. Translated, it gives CASSPSGSLDEQYF.

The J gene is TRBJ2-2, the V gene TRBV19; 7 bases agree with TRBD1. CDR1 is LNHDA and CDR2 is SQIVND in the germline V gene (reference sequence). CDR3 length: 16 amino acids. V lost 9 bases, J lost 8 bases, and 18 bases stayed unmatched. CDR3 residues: CASQIPQGVRRGELFF. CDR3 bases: TGTGCCAGCCAAATTCCCCAGGGGGTGCGTAGAGGGGAGCTGTTTTTT.